Only a few counts were recorded for the clone carrying this T cell receptor beta chain. Its target is unknown. This specimen comes from a study of human T cells and chemical hapten exposure. Looking at the study overall: TCR yield per sample varied, mainly due to pooled library volumes. Study-wide points: After DPC sensitization, TCRs above 1 in 1000 frequency showed no change.

From whole blood left unfractionated, total RNA was extracted. TCRdb processed the 5' RACE reads anew with MiXCR; each CDR3 protein has one entry. The table shows roughly 81,000 distinct CDR3 sequences, with less than 9.5% occurring only once. Germline assignment: CDR1 MNHEY and CDR2 SMNVEV (reference sequence). The CDR3 has 16 amino acids. V was cut by 8 bases and J by 2 bases, with 19 bases left in between. The clonotype originates from a male donor in good health. The rearrangement joins TRBV27 to TRBJ2-1; no firm D call. CDR3 sequence reads: CASLRAWRTPYNEQFF. DNA of the CDR3: TGTGCCAGCCTTAGGGCCTGGCGGACCCCCTACAATGAGCAGTTCTTC.